This passage covers 18 T cell receptor beta chains from one sample sequenced in a study of PD-L1 blockade in urothelial cancer. Measured with immunoSEQ multiplex PCR; TCRdb has only the in-frame clones, and not every one. The sample carries about 38,000 clones, around 85% recorded once. The time point denotes: pretreatment peripheral blood. Sequencing was performed on PBMCs, taken around atezolizumab (anti-PD-L1) treatment. These receptor sequences come from a man at least 80 years old with urothelial cancer.

The chain joins TRBV28 to TRBJ1-2, with D uncertain. Germline V CDR1 and CDR2: MDHEN, SYDVKM. V lost 1 base and J 5 bases, leaving 5 bases between the germline ends. The CDR3 consists of 12 residues. The CDR3 is CASSLFSYGYTF. The DNA of the CDR3 is TGTGCCAGCAGTTTATTCTCTTATGGCTACACCTTC.

The chain combines TRBV18 with TRBJ2-5, with unresolved D. The V end lost 6 bases, the J end lost 1 base, and 15 bases lay between the germline ends. Germline CDR1 is KGHSH and CDR2 is LQKENI. CDR3 length: 15 residues. The CDR3 protein is CASSLLASGQETQYF. As DNA, the CDR3 is TGTGCCAGCTCGCTGTTAGCCTCCGGCCAAGAGACCCAGTACTTC.

J is TRBJ2-7 and V is TRBV10-3; D might be TRBD2 (6 bases). The length of the CDR3 is 15 residues. Looked up from germline, CDR1 is ENHRY and CDR2 is SYGVKD. V was trimmed by 1 base and J by 4 bases, leaving 14 bases between them. The CDR3 bases are TGTGCCATCAGTGAGTTATTAGCGGTGACTTACGAGCAGTACTTC. Amino acids: CAISELLAVTYEQYF.

The genes are TRBV7-2 and TRBJ2-5; tentative D call: TRBD2 (6 bases). With 4 bases removed from V and 4 bases from J, the gap between germline ends came to 16 bases. CDR1 SGHTA and CDR2 FQGNSA come from the germline V gene. The CDR3 has 15 residues. The DNA for the CDR3 is TGTGCCAGCAGCTCCAAAACGGGACTGAGAGAGACCCAGTACTTC. Translation gives CASSSKTGLRETQYF.

CDR3: CASSVGVSGRDTQYF. DNA for the CDR3: TGTGCCAGCAGCGTAGGGGTTAGCGGGAGGGATACGCAGTATTTT. The chain joins TRBV9 to TRBJ2-3, with 10 bases fitting TRBD2. Germline V gene sequence: CDR1 SGDLS, CDR2 YYNGEE. The CDR3 totals 15 residues. V was pared by 0 bases and J by 6 bases, with 4 bases of the junction left unmatched. Combining the CDR3 with reference TRBV9 and TRBJ2-3 gives the whole variable domain DSGVTQTPKHLITATGQRVTLRCSPRSGDLSVYWYQQSLDQGLQFLIQYYNGEERAKGNILERFSAQQFPDLHSELNLSSLELGDSALYFCASSVGVSGRDTQYFGPGTRLTVL.

V usage is TRBV6-5 and J usage is TRBJ1-1; no reliable D call. Germline V gene lookup returns CDR1 MNHEY and CDR2 SVGAGI. V lost 0 bases to trimming and J lost 6 bases, with 8 bases between them. The CDR3 has 13 residues. The CDR3 bases are TGTGCCAGCAGTTACTCGAGAGGAGCTGAAGCTTTCTTT. Translated, it gives CASSYSRGAEAFF.

The rearrangement links TRBV23-1 to TRBJ2-1; 7 nucleotides align to TRBD1. TRBV23-1 is an ORF for which the function is uncertain. V trimming: 0 bases; J trimming: 9 bases; junction bases outside the gene matches: 8. The CDR3 consists of 15 residues. The chain's CDR3 is CASSQSSQGDGEQFF. Written as DNA, the CDR3 is TGCGCCAGCAGTCAATCGAGTCAGGGGGACGGTGAGCAGTTCTTC.

The CDR3 region is CASSWPRSGRGTETQYF. The CDR3 nucleotides read TGCGCCAGCAGCTGGCCCCGGAGCGGGAGGGGGACAGAGACCCAGTACTTC. The V call is TRBV5-1, the J call TRBJ2-5; 10 bases match TRBD2. Germline CDR1 SGHRS, CDR2 YFSETQ. There are 17 residues in the CDR3. V was clipped by 3 bases and J by 4 bases; unmatched bases: 12.

The chain couples TRBV7-2 to TRBJ2-6; 11 bases fit TRBD2. V trimming: 5 bases; J trimming: 1 base; junction bases outside the gene matches: 7. The CDR3 is 18 residues long. In germline, CDR1 is SGHTA, CDR2 FQGNSA. This chain's CDR3 is CASSPPTSGMSGANVLTF. The CDR3 DNA sequence: TGTGCCAGCAGCCCCCCGACTAGCGGGATGTCTGGGGCCAACGTCCTGACTTTC.

DNA of the CDR3: TGTGCCACCTCACTTCGGACTGCTAGCAATCAGCCCCAGCATTTT. It translates to CATSLRTASNQPQHF. V gene TRBV19 combines with J gene TRBJ1-5; D is uncertain. Between the trimmed V and J ends, which lost 10 bases and 0 bases, there was a span of 16 bases. CDR3 length equals 15 residues. The V gene's germline CDR1 is LNHDA and CDR2 SQIVND (reference sequence).

The V and J genes are TRBV5-1 and TRBJ2-7; 10 bases agree with TRBD2. The CDR3 runs 16 residues. Germline CDR1 reads SGHRS; CDR2 reads YFSETQ. V was clipped by 1 base and J by 0 bases; unmatched bases: 4. CDR3 bases: TGCGCCAGCAGCTTGACTAGCGGGGTTAGCTCCTACGAGCAGTACTTC. This codes for CASSLTSGVSSYEQYF.

In this sample, this clone turned up once. The rearrangement joins TRBV28 to TRBJ2-7; D perhaps matches TRBD2 (7 bases). This CDR3 contains 15 residues. Germline assignment: CDR1 MDHEN and CDR2 SYDVKM. Trimming removed 0 bases at V and 1 base at J, with 10 bases between. The CDR3 here is CASSLWRGQSYEQYF. In DNA, the CDR3 is TGTGCCAGCAGTTTATGGCGGGGGCAATCCTACGAGCAGTACTTC.

V and J are TRBV28 and TRBJ2-3; possibly TRBD1 for D (6 bases). The germline gives CDR1 MDHEN, CDR2 SYDVKM. The CDR3 spans 15 residues. V was pared by 5 bases and J by 6 bases, with 18 bases between. CDR3: CASSPTRGEGDTQYF. The CDR3 DNA is TGTGCCAGCAGTCCCACCAGGGGAGAGGGGGATACGCAGTATTTT.

This chain links TRBV2 with TRBJ1-2; 7 nucleotides agree with TRBD1. The CDR3 consists of 12 residues. The J segment lost 8 bases and the V segment lost 7 bases, leaving 7 bases of the junction unmatched. CDR1 SNHLY and CDR2 FYNNEI come from the germline V gene. CDR3 sequence (DNA): TGTGCCAGCACTACCGACAGGGACGGCTACACCTTC. Translation: CASTTDRDGYTF. The entire variable domain, with the rest obtained from reference TRBV2 and TRBJ1-2, is as follows: EPEVTQTPSHQVTQMGQEVILRCVPISNHLYFYWYRQILGQKVEFLVSFYNNEISEKSEIFDDQFSVERPDGSNFTLKIRSTKLEDSAMYFCASTTDRDGYTFGSGTRLTVV.

The rearrangement joins TRBV6-1 to TRBJ1-5; no clear D. The CDR3 has 14 residues. Trimming cost V 4 bases and J 2 bases, with 9 bases left between them. Germline CDR1 reads MNHNS; CDR2 reads SASEGT. In DNA form, the CDR3 reads TGTGCCAGCAGTGCAGCCCGAGGCAATCAGCCCCAGCATTTT. Protein product: CASSAARGNQPQHF.

This clone was detected only once. The chain carries TRBV5-5 and TRBJ1-3; 7 positions match TRBD1. Per germline, CDR1 SGHKS and CDR2 YYEKEE (reference sequence). The length of the CDR3 is 14 residues. The ends lost 1 base at V and 7 bases at J; junction bases unmatched: 5. CDR3 sequence: CASSLPQGGNTIYF. DNA for the CDR3: TGTGCCAGCAGCTTGCCCCAGGGGGGTAACACCATATATTTT.

This sequence joins TRBV19 and TRBJ2-7; 11 bases are shared with TRBD2. V trimming: 6 bases; J trimming: 2 bases; junction bases outside the gene matches: 6. CDR1 and CDR2 from the germline V gene are LNHDA and SQIVND (reference sequence). This CDR3 is 15 amino acids long. DNA of the CDR3: TGTGCCAGTAGACCCGGACTAGCGGGTCCCTACGAGCAGTACTTC. It specifies CASRPGLAGPYEQYF.

The J gene is TRBJ1-5, the V gene TRBV28, with 8 nucleotides matching TRBD1. This CDR3 comprises 15 residues. The V and J ends lost 5 bases and 1 base, in that order; junction bases with no gene match: 4. Germline lookup yields CDR1 MDHEN and CDR2 SYDVKM. As DNA, the CDR3 is TGTGCCAGCAGTCCGACAGGGGCAAGCAATCAGCCCCAGCATTTT. Its protein is CASSPTGASNQPQHF.